This TCR beta chain was recorded in a study of control samples from healthy donors and cancer patients. The protocol was immunoSEQ multiplex PCR, while the TCRdb copy is restricted to in-frame clones and leaves out a portion. The sample consists of about 140,000 clones, 90% to 95% of them appearing once. The V gene's germline CDR1 is SNHLY and CDR2 FYNNEI. The CDR3 loop spans 12 amino acids. V lost 6 bases and J lost 10; bases outside the gene matches: 5. Sequencing was carried out using blood. This chain links TRBV2 with TRBJ1-2, with 10 bases fitting TRBD1. This TCR derives from a man aged 40-49 years in good health. This chain's CDR3 is CASRRDRGTYTF. The CDR3 nucleotides read TGTGCCAGCAGGCGGGACAGGGGCACCTACACCTTC.